Shown below are 4 T cell receptor beta chains from a single sample sequenced in a study of OX40 agonist ivuxolimab in advanced cancers. Sequencing was performed with immunoSEQ multiplex PCR; in TCRdb, only in-frame clones are kept and a portion is missing. The sample includes 30,000 to 40,000 clones, 84% seen only once; the top ten take approximately 1.8%. Sequencing used CD4+ or CD8+ T cells sorted from blood, obtained in a trial of the OX40 agonist ivuxolimab. Source of these receptors: an adult with an advanced solid tumor such as melanoma, head and neck, liver or kidney cancer.

The chain couples TRBV6-1 to TRBJ2-1, with 10 bases matching TRBD1. The V and J ends lost 5 bases and 4 bases, in that order; junction bases with no gene match: 5. The CDR3 is 15 amino acids. The V gene's germline CDR1 is MNHNS and CDR2 SASEGT. CDR3 nucleotides: TGTGCCAGCAGTACGGGACAGGGGCGATACAATGAGCAGTTCTTC. Translated, it gives CASSTGQGRYNEQFF.

V gene TRBV19 combines with J gene TRBJ1-1; unclear D gene. The CDR3 loop spans 14 amino acids. Germline CDR1 and CDR2: LNHDA and SQIVND (reference sequence). V shed 3 bases and J shed 4 bases, with 12 bases lying between them. CDR3 sequence (DNA): TGTGCCAGTAGTATTGGGGTGCTAAGCACTGAAGCTTTCTTT. This sequence encodes CASSIGVLSTEAFF.

This clone was counted once. The gene calls are TRBV18 and TRBJ2-7; D call uncertain. The germline CDR1 and CDR2 sequences are KGHSH and LQKENI. Trimming pared 6 bases from V and 7 bases from J, leaving 16 bases between. CDR3 length: 13 residues. The CDR3 coding sequence is TGTGCCAGCTCCACGGCGGCTGCGCGGGAGCAGTACTTC. It translates to CASSTAAAREQYF.

The J gene is TRBJ1-5, the V gene TRBV4-1; no firm D call. The V and J ends lost 1 base and 5 bases respectively, with 9 bases between them. CDR3 length: 14 residues. Germline CDR1 MGHRA, CDR2 YSYEKL. CDR3 nucleotides: TGCGCCAGCAGCCAAGGATGGCCAGATCAGCCCCAGCATTTT. Protein: CASSQGWPDQPQHF.